The following is a T cell receptor (beta chain) sequence with its context. Its antigen is unidentified. Method: immunoSEQ multiplex PCR; TCRdb's copy keeps in-frame clones and lacks some. The sample shows approximately 79,000 clones, roughly four fifths of them seen only once. The data are from a study of T cell responses to AZD1222 COVID-19 vaccine. Study-level points and caveats: Repertoire collection took place solely once the T cell response had peaked.

The V gene's germline CDR1 is LGHNA and CDR2 YSLEER. Trimming cost V 0 bases and J 4 bases; bases outside gene matches: 4. The CDR3 length is 16 residues. Whether given at about 4 or about 12 weeks, second doses were pooled. The source was peripheral blood, collected 28 days after the second AZD1222 dose. This chain joins TRBV4-3 and TRBJ2-7, with 12 bases lining up with TRBD2. The sequence derives from an adult who received the AZD1222 COVID-19 vaccine. CDR3 DNA sequence: TGCGCCAGCAGCCAAGATACTAGCGGGAGGACTTACGAGCAGTACTTC. Residues: CASSQDTSGRTYEQYF.